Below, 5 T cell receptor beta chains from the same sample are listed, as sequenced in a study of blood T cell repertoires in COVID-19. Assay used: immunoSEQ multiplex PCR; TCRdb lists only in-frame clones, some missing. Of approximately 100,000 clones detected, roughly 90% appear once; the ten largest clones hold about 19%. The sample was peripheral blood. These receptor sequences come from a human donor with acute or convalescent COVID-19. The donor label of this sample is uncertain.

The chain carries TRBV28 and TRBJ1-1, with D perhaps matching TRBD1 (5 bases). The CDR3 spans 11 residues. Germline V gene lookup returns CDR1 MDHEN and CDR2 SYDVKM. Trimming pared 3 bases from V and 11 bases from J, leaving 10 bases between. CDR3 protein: CASSLGRVAFF. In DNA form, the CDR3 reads TGTGCCAGCAGTTTGGGCAGGGTGGCTTTCTTT.

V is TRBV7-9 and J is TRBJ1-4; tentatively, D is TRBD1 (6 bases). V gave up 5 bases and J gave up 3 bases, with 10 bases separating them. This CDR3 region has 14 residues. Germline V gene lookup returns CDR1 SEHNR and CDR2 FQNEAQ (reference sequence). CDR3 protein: CASSPTGANEKLFF. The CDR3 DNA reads TGTGCCAGCAGCCCGACAGGCGCTAATGAAAAACTGTTTTTT. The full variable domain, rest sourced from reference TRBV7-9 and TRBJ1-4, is DTGVSQNPRHKITKRGQNVTFRCDPISEHNRLYWYRQTLGQGPEFLTYFQNEAQLEKSRLLSDRFSAERPKGSFSTLEIQRTEQGDSAMYLCASSPTGANEKLFFGSGTQLSVL.

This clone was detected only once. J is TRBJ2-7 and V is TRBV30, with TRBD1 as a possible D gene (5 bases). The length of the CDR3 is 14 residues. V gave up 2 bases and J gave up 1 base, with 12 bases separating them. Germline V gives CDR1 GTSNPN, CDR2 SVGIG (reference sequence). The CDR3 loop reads CAWSPGKGSYEQYF. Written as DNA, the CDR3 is TGTGCCTGGAGTCCAGGGAAGGGGTCCTACGAGCAGTACTTC.

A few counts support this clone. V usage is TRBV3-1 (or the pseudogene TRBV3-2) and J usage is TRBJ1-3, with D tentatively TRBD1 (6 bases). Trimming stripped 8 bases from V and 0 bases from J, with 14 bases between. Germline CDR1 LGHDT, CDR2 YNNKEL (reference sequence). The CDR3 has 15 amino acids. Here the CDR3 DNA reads TGTGCCAGCCAACAGGGACGGAGCTCTGGAAACACCATATATTTT. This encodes CASQQGRSSGNTIYF.

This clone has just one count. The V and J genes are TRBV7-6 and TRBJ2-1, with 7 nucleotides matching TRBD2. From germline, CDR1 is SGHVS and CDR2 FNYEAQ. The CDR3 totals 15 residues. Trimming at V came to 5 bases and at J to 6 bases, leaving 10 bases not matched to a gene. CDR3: CASSPAGEASNEQFF. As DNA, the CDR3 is TGTGCCAGCAGCCCGGCGGGAGAGGCCTCCAATGAGCAGTTCTTC. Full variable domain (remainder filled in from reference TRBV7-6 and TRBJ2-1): GAGVSQSPRYKVTKRGQDVALRCDPISGHVSLYWYRQALGQGPEFLTYFNYEAQQDKSGLPNDRFSAERPEGSISTLTIQRTEQRDSAMYRCASSPAGEASNEQFFGPGTRLTVL.